Given below is one T cell receptor beta chain in context. The record originates from a study of blood T cell repertoires in COVID-19. On the study more broadly: Samples taken during acute and convalescent COVID-19 were collected in the United States, Italy and Spain. PBMCs, B-cell-depleted T cells, or T cells provided the cDNA or gDNA that made up the material.

The CDR3 totals 14 residues. Germline V CDR1 and CDR2: SGHDN, FVKESK. The trim removed 4 bases at V and 8 bases at J, leaving 7 bases unmatched. Original processing methods: Counts of nucleated cells, estimated from reference gene primer amplification, were obtained. The repertoire was sequenced with immunoSEQ multiplex PCR; TCRdb's copy has only in-frame clones and lacks some. The V and J calls and the clone size are those of that table, but D and trimming were determined from the DNA. The sample has about 78,000 clones; about nine tenths are singletons. V and J are TRBV14 and TRBJ2-1, with TRBD2 matching over 8 bases. Sequencing used peripheral blood. The sequence derives from a woman between 45 and 65 years old in a cohort sampled during active COVID-19. The CDR3 sequence is CASSPRGLVDEQFF. In DNA, the CDR3 is TGTGCCAGCAGCCCGCGGGGACTAGTCGATGAGCAGTTCTTC.